A selection of T cell receptor beta chains follows, all from one sample in a study of identifying expanded T cells in peripheral blood. The data were produced by immunoSEQ multiplex PCR, yet TCRdb's version contains in-frame clones alone and is incomplete. The sample has 100,000 to 150,000 clones, 80% to 90% seen once; the top ten hold 8.4%. Material: blood. These receptors were obtained from a person between 18 and 69 years old in good health. The CDR3 runs from the conserved cysteine through the conserved F or W. Each record gives: V gene, clone size, D gene, J gene, CDR3 protein, CDR3 DNA. The D gene is left open where the match is weak. Expanded clones are given a class, and other clones once, few, many or no size at all.

>TRBV28|.|TRBD1|TRBJ1-2
CASSPLPDRVPSGYTF
TGTGCCAGCAGTCCCCTCCCGGACAGGGTTCCCAGTGGCTACACCTTC
>TRBV7-8|.|.|TRBJ1-1
CASSRTLNTEAFF
TGTGCCAGCAGCCGGACACTGAACACTGAAGCTTTCTTT
>TRBV6-6|.|.|TRBJ2-3
CASSYLADTQYF
TGTGCCAGCAGTTACTTAGCAGATACGCAGTATTTT
>TRBV7-2|.|TRBD2|TRBJ2-1
CASSLAGGGTYNEQFF
TGTGCCAGCAGCTTAGCCGGGGGGGGAACCTACAATGAGCAGTTCTTC
>TRBV10-3|.|.|TRBJ2-3
CAISDEVSGDTQYF
TGTGCCATCAGTGACGAGGTCAGCGGAGATACGCAGTATTTT
>TRBV15|.|.|TRBJ1-6
CATSRELPRQNSPLHF
TGTGCCACCAGCAGAGAGCTCCCGCGACAGAATTCACCCCTCCACTTT
>TRBV2|few|.|TRBJ1-2
CASTPGYGYTF
TGTGCCAGCACCCCGGGGTATGGCTACACCTTC
>TRBV6-1|.|TRBD2|TRBJ2-1
CASSEPRTSGSVEQFF
TGTGCCAGCAGTGAACCCCGGACTAGCGGGAGTGTCGAGCAGTTCTTC
>TRBV27|.|.|TRBJ1-1
CASSLSHRVNEAFF
TGTGCCAGCAGTCTGTCACACAGGGTAAATGAAGCTTTCTTT
>TRBV25-1|.|.|TRBJ2-7
CATDLPYEQYF
TGTGCCACTGACCTGCCCTACGAGCAGTACTTC
>TRBV6-6|.|.|TRBJ2-7
CASSPRDISYEQYF
TGTGCCAGCAGTCCCCGGGACATATCCTACGAGCAGTACTTC
>TRBV5-8|.|.|TRBJ1-5
CASSLEFTIHQPQHF
TGTGCCAGCAGCTTGGAGTTCACCATTCATCAGCCCCAGCATTTT
>TRBV5-1|once|.|TRBJ2-3
CASSLGRIPDTQYF
TGCGCCAGCAGCTTGGGTAGGATCCCCGATACGCAGTATTTT
>TRBV5-4|.|TRBD1|TRBJ1-2
CASSVLQGWRGGYTF
TGTGCCAGCAGCGTTCTACAGGGGTGGAGGGGTGGCTACACCTTC
>TRBV5-5|.|TRBD1|TRBJ1-6
CASSRQGIRNSPLHF
TGTGCCAGCAGCCGACAGGGGATAAGGAATTCACCCCTCCACTTT
>TRBV7-8|.|TRBD1|TRBJ1-2
CASSLAGQGIDGYTF
TGTGCCAGCAGCTTAGCTGGACAGGGCATCGATGGCTACACCTTC
>TRBV30|.|.|TRBJ2-1
CAWSKAGSSYNEQFF
TGTGCCTGGAGTAAAGCAGGTTCCTCCTACAATGAGCAGTTCTTC
>TRBV10-3|.|.|TRBJ1-5
CAISPMGPEVGNQPQHF
TGTGCCATCAGCCCTATGGGGCCCGAGGTTGGCAATCAGCCCCAGCATTTT
>TRBV7-3|.|.|TRBJ2-5
CASSSTGSPQETQYF
TGTGCCAGCAGCTCCACTGGGTCCCCCCAAGAGACCCAGTACTTC
>TRBV18|.|.|TRBJ2-1
CASSPPPLELQADEQFF
TGTGCCAGCTCACCACCCCCACTAGAGCTTCAGGCCGATGAGCAGTTCTTC
>TRBV7-9|.|.|TRBJ1-1
CASSLAGGNTEAFF
TGTGCCAGCAGCTTAGCGGGGGGAAACACTGAAGCTTTCTTT
>TRBV28|.|TRBD2|TRBJ2-1
CATLGGRGRDEQFF
TGTGCCACCTTGGGCGGGAGGGGACGCGATGAGCAGTTCTTC
>TRBV5-1|once|TRBD1|TRBJ1-3
CASSLRGQGSGNAIYF
TGCGCCAGCAGCCTGAGGGGACAGGGTTCGGGGAACGCCATATATTTT
>TRBV5-4|.|.|TRBJ2-1
CASSVGTDYNEQFF
TGTGCCAGCAGCGTTGGGACGGACTACAATGAGCAGTTCTTC
>TRBV19|few|.|TRBJ2-7
CASSELGYEQYF
TGTGCCAGTAGTGAGTTAGGCTACGAGCAGTACTTC
>TRBV2|.|TRBD1|TRBJ1-4
CASSEGTGGVNEKLFF
TGTGCCAGCAGTGAAGGGACAGGGGGCGTTAATGAAAAACTGTTTTTT
>TRBV28|.|.|TRBJ2-1
CASSLPGGPNEQFF
TGTGCCAGCAGTTTACCGGGCGGCCCGAATGAGCAGTTCTTC
>TRBV28|.|.|TRBJ2-2
CASSAEPTGELFF
TGTGCCAGCAGTGCCGAACCGACCGGGGAGCTGTTTTTT
>TRBV10-3|.|TRBD1|TRBJ1-4
CAIRGQGNEKLFF
TGTGCCATCAGGGGACAGGGGAATGAAAAACTGTTTTTT
>TRBV7-2|.|.|TRBJ1-2
CASSFYFGGSGYTF
TGTGCCAGCAGCTTTTACTTCGGGGGAAGCGGCTACACCTTC